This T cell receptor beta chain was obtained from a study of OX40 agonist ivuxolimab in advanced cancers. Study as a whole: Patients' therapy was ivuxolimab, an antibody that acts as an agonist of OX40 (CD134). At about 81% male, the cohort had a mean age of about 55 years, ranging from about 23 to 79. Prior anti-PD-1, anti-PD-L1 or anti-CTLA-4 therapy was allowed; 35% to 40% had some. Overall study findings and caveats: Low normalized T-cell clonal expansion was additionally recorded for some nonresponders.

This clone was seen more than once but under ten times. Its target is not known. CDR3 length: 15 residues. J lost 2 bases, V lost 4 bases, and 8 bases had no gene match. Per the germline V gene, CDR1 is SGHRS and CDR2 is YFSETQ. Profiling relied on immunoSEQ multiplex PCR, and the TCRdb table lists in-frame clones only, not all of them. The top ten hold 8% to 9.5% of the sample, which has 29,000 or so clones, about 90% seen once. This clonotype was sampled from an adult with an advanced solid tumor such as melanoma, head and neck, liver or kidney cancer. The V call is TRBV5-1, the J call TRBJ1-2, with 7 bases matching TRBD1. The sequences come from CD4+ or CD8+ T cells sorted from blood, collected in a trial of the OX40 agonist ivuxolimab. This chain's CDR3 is CASSGGQMRNYGYTF. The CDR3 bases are TGCGCCAGCAGCGGGGGACAGATGAGAAACTATGGCTACACCTTC.